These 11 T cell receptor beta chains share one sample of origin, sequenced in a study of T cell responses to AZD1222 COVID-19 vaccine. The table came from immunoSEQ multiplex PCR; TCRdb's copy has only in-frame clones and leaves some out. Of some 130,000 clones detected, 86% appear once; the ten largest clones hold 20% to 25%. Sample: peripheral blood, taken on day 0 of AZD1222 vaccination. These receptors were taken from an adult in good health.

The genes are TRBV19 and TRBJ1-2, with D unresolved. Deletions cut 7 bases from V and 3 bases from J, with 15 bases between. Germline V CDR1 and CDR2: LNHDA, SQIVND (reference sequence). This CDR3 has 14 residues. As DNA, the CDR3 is TGTGCCAGTAAATCGGGAAGTTTGGACTATGGCTACACCTTC. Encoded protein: CASKSGSLDYGYTF.

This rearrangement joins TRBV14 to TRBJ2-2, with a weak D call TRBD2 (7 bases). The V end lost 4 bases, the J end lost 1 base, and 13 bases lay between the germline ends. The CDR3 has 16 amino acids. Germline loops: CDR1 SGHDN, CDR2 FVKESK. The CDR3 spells CASSPMGGRNTGELFF. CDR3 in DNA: TGTGCCAGCAGCCCCATGGGGGGGCGGAACACCGGGGAGCTGTTTTTT.

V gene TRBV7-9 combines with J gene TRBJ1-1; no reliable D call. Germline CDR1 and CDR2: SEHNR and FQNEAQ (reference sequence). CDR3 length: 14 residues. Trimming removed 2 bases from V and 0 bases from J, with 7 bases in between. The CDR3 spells CASSLNNLNTEAFF. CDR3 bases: TGTGCCAGCAGCTTAAATAATTTGAACACTGAAGCTTTCTTT.

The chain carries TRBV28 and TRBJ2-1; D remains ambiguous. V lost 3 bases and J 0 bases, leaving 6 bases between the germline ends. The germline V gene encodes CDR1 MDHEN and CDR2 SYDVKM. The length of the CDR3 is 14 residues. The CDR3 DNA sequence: TGTGCCAGCAGTTTTTTCCTCTCCTACAATGAGCAGTTCTTC. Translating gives CASSFFLSYNEQFF.

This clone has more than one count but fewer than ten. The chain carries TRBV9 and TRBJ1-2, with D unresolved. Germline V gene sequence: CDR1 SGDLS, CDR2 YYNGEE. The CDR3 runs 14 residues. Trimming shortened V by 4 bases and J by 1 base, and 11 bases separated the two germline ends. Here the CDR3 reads CASSSRRDNYGYTF. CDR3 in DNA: TGTGCCAGCAGCTCCCGCAGAGATAACTATGGCTACACCTTC.

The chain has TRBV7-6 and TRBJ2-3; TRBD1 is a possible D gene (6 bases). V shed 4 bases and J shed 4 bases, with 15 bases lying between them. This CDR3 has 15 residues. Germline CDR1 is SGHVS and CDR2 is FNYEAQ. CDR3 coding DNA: TGTGCCAGCAGCTCTAGATATAGGGGGTCAGATACGCAGTATTTT. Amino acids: CASSSRYRGSDTQYF.

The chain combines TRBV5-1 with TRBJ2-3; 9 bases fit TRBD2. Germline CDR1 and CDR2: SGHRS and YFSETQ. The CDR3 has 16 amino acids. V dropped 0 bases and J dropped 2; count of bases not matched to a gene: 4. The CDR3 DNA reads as TGCGCCAGCAGCTTGGTGGCGGGGGGGGCCACAGATACGCAGTATTTT. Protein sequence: CASSLVAGGATDTQYF.

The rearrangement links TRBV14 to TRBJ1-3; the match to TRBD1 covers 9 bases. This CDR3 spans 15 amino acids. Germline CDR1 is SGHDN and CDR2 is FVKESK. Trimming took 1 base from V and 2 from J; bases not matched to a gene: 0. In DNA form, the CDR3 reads TGTGCCAGCAGCCAAGGACAGGGGGCTGGAAACACCATATATTTT. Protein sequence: CASSQGQGAGNTIYF.

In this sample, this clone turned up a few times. The CDR3 bases are TGTGCCAGCAGCTTGGCCCACCGTGGGGGCACTGAAGCTTTCTTT. Translated, it gives CASSLAHRGGTEAFF. This chain connects TRBV5-5 to TRBJ1-1, with a weak D call TRBD1 (5 bases). The CDR3 extends over 15 amino acids. CDR1 and CDR2 from the germline V gene are SGHKS and YYEKEE (reference sequence). V was trimmed by 0 bases and J by 4 bases, leaving 13 bases between them.

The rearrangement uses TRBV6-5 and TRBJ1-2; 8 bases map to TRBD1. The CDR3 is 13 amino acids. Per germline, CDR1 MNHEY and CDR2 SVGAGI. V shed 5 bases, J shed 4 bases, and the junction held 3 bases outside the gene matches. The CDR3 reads CASSPDRGYGYTF. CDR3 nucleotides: TGTGCCAGCAGTCCTGACAGGGGCTATGGCTACACCTTC.

The CDR3 bases are TGTGCCAGCAGTTACCCAACACAGGGAAGGTACGAGCAGTACTTC. It specifies CASSYPTQGRYEQYF. V gene TRBV6-5 combines with J gene TRBJ2-7, with D perhaps matching TRBD1 (6 bases). V lost 2 bases, J lost 4 bases, and 15 bases lay in between. The germline CDR1 and CDR2 sequences are MNHEY and SVGAGI. CDR3 length equals 15 residues.